This passage covers 22 T cell receptor beta chains from one sample sequenced in a study of blood T cell repertoires in COVID-19. Method: immunoSEQ multiplex PCR; TCRdb's copy keeps in-frame clones and lacks some. The repertoire holds tens of thousands of clones, with 75% to 85% as singletons. Sequencing used peripheral blood. Receptor source: a man between 60 and 75 years old with acute or convalescent COVID-19.

The CDR3 DNA reads as TGCGCCAGCAGCCTTCGGACAGGGAGCTCCTACGAGCAGTACTTC. Its protein product is CASSLRTGSSYEQYF. The chain has TRBV4-1 and TRBJ2-7; TRBD1 matches at 8 bases. The germline gives CDR1 MGHRA, CDR2 YSYEKL. V dropped 4 bases and J dropped 0; count of bases not matched to a gene: 5. CDR3 length equals 15 residues.

The CDR3 region has the DNA TGTGCCAGCCCGGGAGAGGGGGCGCGGAATGAAGCTTTCTTT. Its translation: CASPGEGARNEAFF. The chain uses TRBV18 and TRBJ1-1; 7 bases fit TRBD1. The CDR3 extends over 14 amino acids. Germline V CDR1 and CDR2: KGHSH, LQKENI. J lost 7 bases, V lost 8 bases, and 13 bases had no gene match.

This clone was detected only a few times. V usage is TRBV5-6 and J usage is TRBJ2-3; 9 bases align to TRBD2. CDR1 SGHDT and CDR2 YYEEEE come from the germline V gene. Germline trimming cut 3 bases from V and 6 bases from J; bases unmatched to any gene: 14. CDR3 length: 17 residues. CDR3: CASSSGRGGGAVDTQYF. The CDR3 DNA reads TGTGCCAGCAGCTCTGGAAGGGGCGGGGGGGCCGTGGATACGCAGTATTTT.

This chain links TRBV2 with TRBJ2-7; D not certain. V lost 5 bases and J lost 3, with 11 bases in between. There are 13 residues in the CDR3. The germline V gene has CDR1 SNHLY and CDR2 FYNNEI. CDR3 region: CASSLRQVYEQYF. The CDR3, as DNA: TGTGCCAGCAGTCTAAGACAAGTCTACGAGCAGTACTTC. Full variable domain (outside the CDR3, taken from reference TRBV2 and TRBJ2-7): EPEVTQTPSHQVTQMGQEVILRCVPISNHLYFYWYRQILGQKVEFLVSFYNNEISEKSEIFDDQFSVERPDGSNFTLKIRSTKLEDSAMYFCASSLRQVYEQYFGPGTRLTVT.

The V call is TRBV6-5, the J call TRBJ2-2, with a possible D match to TRBD1 (5 bases). With 11 bases removed from V and 6 bases from J, the gap between germline ends came to 16 bases. CDR1 MNHEY and CDR2 SVGAGI come from the germline V gene. The CDR3 covers 13 residues. The CDR3 coding sequence is TGTGCCCTCAAAGGGGAATTTTCCGGGGAGCTGTTTTTT. Its protein product is CALKGEFSGELFF.

The rearrangement uses TRBV3-1 (or the pseudogene TRBV3-2) and TRBJ2-3; TRBD1 aligns across 9 bases. Per the germline V gene, CDR1 is LGHDT and CDR2 is YNNKEL (reference sequence). J gave up 5 bases and V 4 bases, and 1 base lay outside the gene matches. This CDR3 is built from 13 residues. In DNA, the CDR3 is TGTGCCAGCAGCCGACAGGGGGGAGATACGCAGTATTTT. Its translation: CASSRQGGDTQYF.

The chain couples TRBV5-6 to TRBJ2-2; 7 bases align to TRBD2. Germline V CDR1 and CDR2: SGHDT, YYEEEE. This CDR3 contains 16 residues. V lost 4 bases, J lost 0 bases, and 6 bases stayed unmatched. This CDR3 is CASSGSSGANTGELFF. CDR3 nucleotide sequence: TGTGCCAGCAGCGGATCTAGCGGAGCGAACACCGGGGAGCTGTTTTTT.

This chain joins TRBV11-2 and TRBJ1-5, with TRBD1 as a possible D gene (5 bases). V was pared by 3 bases and J by 4 bases, with 7 bases between. Looked up from germline, CDR1 is SGHAT and CDR2 is FQNNGV. The CDR3 has 13 amino acids. The CDR3 reads CASSFRQNQPQHF. For the CDR3, the DNA is TGTGCCAGCAGCTTCCGACAGAATCAGCCCCAGCATTTT. The full variable domain, with the rest looked up from reference TRBV11-2 and TRBJ1-5, is EAGVAQSPRYKIIEKRQSVAFWCNPISGHATLYWYQQILGQGPKLLIQFQNNGVVDDSQLPKDRFSAERLKGVDSTLKIQPAKLEDSAVYLCASSFRQNQPQHFGDGTRLSIL.

This clone has just a few counts. The rearrangement links TRBV10-1 to TRBJ2-3, with 9 bases identical to TRBD2. Per germline, CDR1 WNHNN and CDR2 SYGVQD (reference sequence). CDR3 size: 16 residues. V lost 3 bases and J lost 4; bases outside the gene matches: 8. CDR3 sequence: CASSDSAGGLADTQYF. CDR3 nucleotide sequence: TGCGCCAGCAGTGACTCAGCGGGGGGTCTCGCAGATACGCAGTATTTT.

The chain links TRBV5-1 to TRBJ2-7, with TRBD1 matching over 11 bases. Germline loops: CDR1 SGHRS, CDR2 YFSETQ. CDR3 length: 15 amino acids. V shed 4 bases, J shed 1 base, and the junction held 4 bases outside the gene matches. CDR3 coding DNA: TGCGCCAGCAGCCCCCGGGACAGGGGGTCCTACGAGCAGTACTTC. Residues: CASSPRDRGSYEQYF.

This clone has only a few counts. The J gene is TRBJ1-2, the V gene TRBV5-1; possibly TRBD1 for D (5 bases). Germline V gene data show CDR1 as SGHRS and CDR2 as YFSETQ. The CDR3 runs 13 residues. With 4 bases removed from V and 9 bases from J, the gap between germline ends came to 16 bases. The CDR3 nucleotides read TGCGCCAGCAGCCAGGGCAGTCTATGGAGCTACACCTTC. It specifies CASSQGSLWSYTF.

The chain employs TRBV5-1 and TRBJ1-2; D unclear. This CDR3 spans 15 amino acids. V lost 1 base and J 0 bases, leaving 10 bases between the germline ends. CDR1 and CDR2 (germline): SGHRS, YFSETQ. The CDR3 is CASSLMPEANYGYTF. The CDR3 DNA sequence: TGCGCCAGCAGCTTGATGCCAGAAGCTAACTATGGCTACACCTTC.

V is TRBV28 and J is TRBJ2-5, with 8 bases matching TRBD2. V shed 5 bases and J 3 bases; nucleotides not matched to a gene: 8. The CDR3 spans 15 residues. Germline V CDR1 and CDR2: MDHEN, SYDVKM. This CDR3 reads CASSPAGGREETQYF. CDR3 sequence (DNA): TGTGCCAGCAGTCCCGCGGGGGGCCGGGAAGAGACCCAGTACTTC.

This chain connects TRBV6-2 or TRBV6-3 to TRBJ2-7; TRBD2 aligns across 9 bases. Germline values: CDR1 MNHEY, CDR2 SVGEGT. V gave up 2 bases and J gave up 4 bases; unmatched junction bases: 3. This CDR3 is built from 14 residues. The CDR3 bases are TGTGCCAGCAGTTACCTTCTAGCGGGATACGAGCAGTACTTC. It translates to CASSYLLAGYEQYF.

This rearrangement joins TRBV4-2 to TRBJ2-7; D might be TRBD1 (6 bases). Germline CDR1 is LGHNA and CDR2 is YNFKEQ. The length of the CDR3 is 14 residues. V was pared by 0 bases and J by 0 bases, with 6 bases between. CDR3 loop: CASSQEQGSYEQYF. The CDR3 DNA is TGTGCCAGCAGCCAAGAACAGGGCTCCTACGAGCAGTACTTC.

Notes on this clone: One end of the junction does not line up with germline, which may come from a read error. The chain couples TRBV7-2 to TRBJ2-5, with 11 bases matching TRBD2. CDR3 length: 15 amino acids. Per the germline V gene, CDR1 is SGHTA and CDR2 is FQGNSA. CDR3 nucleotides: TGTGCCAGCAGCATAGCGGGGGGGTTCCGGGAGACCCAGTACTTC. Translating it yields CASSIAGGFRETQYF.

The chain employs TRBV12-3 or TRBV12-4 and TRBJ2-1; D unresolved. The length of the CDR3 is 13 residues. Trimming cost V 5 bases and J 4 bases, with 9 bases left between them. Here the CDR3 reads CASSPQSYNEQFF. CDR3 DNA sequence: TGTGCCAGCAGTCCCCAGTCTTACAATGAGCAGTTCTTC.

This CDR3 is CASSYDRGYGYTF. The CDR3 bases are TGTGCCAGCAGCTATGATAGAGGCTATGGCTACACCTTC. V usage is TRBV6-4 and J usage is TRBJ1-2; D is uncertain. This CDR3 has 13 residues. Trimming cost V 6 bases and J 4 bases, with 12 bases left between them. CDR1 and CDR2 (germline): MRHNA, SNTAGT.

The CDR3 protein is CASSSRQGPTDTQYF. The CDR3 coding sequence is TGTGCCAGCAGTTCCCGACAGGGGCCCACAGATACGCAGTATTTT. The V call is TRBV28, the J call TRBJ2-3; TRBD1 agrees at 8 bases. Trimming at V came to 4 bases and at J to 2 bases, leaving 5 bases not matched to a gene. Germline V gene sequence: CDR1 MDHEN, CDR2 SYDVKM. The CDR3 consists of 15 residues.

Only a few counts were recorded for this clone. V and J are TRBV5-1 and TRBJ2-7; TRBD1 matches 8 bases. The CDR3 consists of 14 residues. Germline V gene data show CDR1 as SGHRS and CDR2 as YFSETQ. J lost 2 bases, V lost 3 bases, and 4 bases had no gene match. The CDR3 DNA sequence: TGCGCCAGCAGCTACCGGGGACAGGCCTACGAGCAGTACTTC. Its translation is CASSYRGQAYEQYF.

V gene TRBV5-1 combines with J gene TRBJ2-2, with D perhaps TRBD2 (6 bases). CDR1 and CDR2 from the germline V gene are SGHRS and YFSETQ. The CDR3 spans 13 residues. The V and J ends lost 5 bases and 5 bases respectively, with 10 bases between them. The CDR3, as DNA: TGCGCCAGCAGGCGGGAAGAGACCGGGGAGCTGTTTTTT. It encodes CASRREETGELFF.

The chain carries TRBV20-1 and TRBJ1-2; 9 nucleotides match TRBD1. Unmatched junction bases numbered 6, after V lost 8 bases and J lost 8 bases. Germline CDR1 DFQATT, CDR2 SNEGSKA (reference sequence). CDR3 length equals 11 residues. The CDR3 DNA reads as TGCAGTTCAGACAGGGGGGGAGGCTACACCTTC. Its protein is CSSDRGGGYTF.